The 26 T cell receptor beta chains in this list originate from one sample, sequenced in a study of OX40 agonist ivuxolimab in advanced cancers. TCRdb keeps only in-frame clones here, not all; method: immunoSEQ multiplex PCR. The sample includes tens of thousands of clones, approximately 90% of them seen just once. The material sequenced was CD4+ or CD8+ T cells sorted from blood, taken in a trial of the OX40 agonist ivuxolimab. The receptors come from an adult with an advanced solid tumor such as melanoma, head and neck, liver or kidney cancer.

J is TRBJ2-7 and V is TRBV11-3, with D unclear. The CDR3 totals 15 residues. The V end lost 1 base, the J end lost 0 bases, and 10 bases lay between the germline ends. From germline, CDR1 is SGHNT and CDR2 YENEEA. CDR3 region: CASSLGSHPSYEQYF. The CDR3 DNA follows: TGTGCCAGCAGCTTAGGTTCCCATCCCTCCTACGAGCAGTACTTC.

This chain joins TRBV5-6 and TRBJ2-7; 7 nucleotides agree with TRBD1. Germline CDR1 is SGHDT and CDR2 is YYEEEE. The CDR3 is 14 amino acids. After removal of 4 bases from V and 0 bases from J, the junction contained 4 bases not matched to a gene. The CDR3: CASSPTGNSYEQYF. The CDR3 DNA is TGTGCCAGCAGCCCGACAGGGAACTCCTACGAGCAGTACTTC.

The chain joins TRBV4-1 to TRBJ1-1; possible D gene TRBD1, 5 bases. The germline gives CDR1 MGHRA, CDR2 YSYEKL. The germline V and J ends were trimmed by 0 bases and 6 bases, with 14 bases remaining between them. This CDR3 is 15 amino acids long. In DNA form, the CDR3 reads TGCGCCAGCAGCCAAGAAGGGGCTACTTCCCCTGAAGCTTTCTTT. It is translated as CASSQEGATSPEAFF.

This clone was counted many times. The chain uses TRBV4-1 and TRBJ1-2; D may be TRBD1 (6 bases). The CDR3 is made up of 14 amino acids. Germline CDR1 and CDR2: MGHRA and YSYEKL. With 0 bases removed from V and 3 bases from J, the gap between germline ends came to 8 bases. The CDR3 sequence is CASSQDQGYYGYTF. CDR3 DNA: TGCGCCAGCAGCCAAGATCAGGGGTACTATGGCTACACCTTC.

The chain joins TRBV14 to TRBJ1-2; D perhaps matches TRBD1 (6 bases). CDR1 and CDR2 from the germline V gene are SGHDN and FVKESK. V gave up 0 bases and J gave up 2 bases, with 7 bases separating them. The CDR3 totals 14 residues. CDR3 sequence: CASSQDQGNYGYTF. The CDR3 nucleotides are TGTGCCAGCAGCCAAGATCAGGGGAACTATGGCTACACCTTC. The full variable domain, in which reference TRBV14 and TRBJ1-2 provide the parts outside the CDR3, is EAGVTQFPSHSVIEKGQTVTLRCDPISGHDNLYWYRRVMGKEIKFLLHFVKESKQDESGMPNNRFLAERTGGTYSTLKVQPAELEDSGVYFCASSQDQGNYGYTFGSGTRLTVV.

The rearrangement joins TRBV6-6 to TRBJ2-7; the match to TRBD2 covers 9 bases. Germline V lookup: CDR1 MNHNY, CDR2 SVGAGI (reference sequence). The CDR3 extends over 16 amino acids. Trimming cost V 0 bases and J 0 bases; bases outside gene matches: 3. DNA of the CDR3: TGTGCCAGCAGTTACTCTTCGACTAGCGGCTCCTACGAGCAGTACTTC. Protein: CASSYSSTSGSYEQYF.

The chain couples TRBV6-5 to TRBJ1-2, with 9 nucleotides matching TRBD1. Germline values: CDR1 MNHEY, CDR2 SVGAGI. Trimming at V came to 5 bases and at J to 9 bases, leaving 10 bases not matched to a gene. This CDR3 is built from 14 residues. In DNA, the CDR3 is TGTGCCAGCAGTGCGGGGGTACAGGGGGCCCGCTACACCTTC. Protein sequence: CASSAGVQGARYTF.

V gene TRBV7-8 combines with J gene TRBJ2-3; D gene unclear. Germline V gene sequence: CDR1 SGHVS, CDR2 FQNEAQ. CDR3 length equals 14 residues. V was cut by 1 base and J by 2 bases, with 7 bases left in between. The CDR3 region has the DNA TGTGCCAGCAGCTTAGAAGACTTCACAGATACGCAGTATTTT. It encodes CASSLEDFTDTQYF.

The chain is built from TRBV7-2 and TRBJ2-3; D is possibly TRBD2 (6 bases). V was trimmed by 7 bases and J by 2 bases, leaving 13 bases between them. The germline gives CDR1 SGHTA, CDR2 FQGNSA. This CDR3 has 14 amino acids. CDR3 sequence (DNA): TGTGCCAGCACTCCGGGACTTCCCACAGATACGCAGTATTTT. Translating it yields CASTPGLPTDTQYF.

This chain joins TRBV20-1 and TRBJ2-3, with D uncertain. This CDR3 is 10 amino acids long. CDR1 is DFQATT and CDR2 is SNEGSKA in the germline V gene (reference sequence). V was clipped by 5 bases and J by 5 bases, with 5 bases between them. CDR3 in DNA: TGCAGTGCTGGTAAAGATACGCAGTATTTT. It yields the protein CSAGKDTQYF.

V and J are TRBV19 and TRBJ1-2, with D perhaps TRBD1 (5 bases). CDR1 and CDR2 from the germline V gene are LNHDA and SQIVND (reference sequence). The V and J ends lost 5 bases and 3 bases respectively, with 13 bases between them. The CDR3 runs 14 residues. Written as DNA, the CDR3 is TGTGCCAGTAGTGAGGCAGGGACCTACTATGGCTACACCTTC. It translates to CASSEAGTYYGYTF.

This clone was seen only once. The V gene is TRBV7-2, the J gene TRBJ2-1; D perhaps matches TRBD2 (6 bases). Germline CDR1 reads SGHTA; CDR2 reads FQGNSA. The CDR3 runs to 15 residues. V lost 6 bases and J 4 bases, leaving 16 bases between the germline ends. Here the CDR3 DNA reads TGTGCCAGCAGGATCGGGCTAGCGAATTACAATGAGCAGTTCTTC. Its translation: CASRIGLANYNEQFF.

The V call is TRBV6-1, the J call TRBJ1-2; tentatively, D is TRBD1 (5 bases). This CDR3 is built from 15 residues. Germline V lookup: CDR1 MNHNS, CDR2 SASEGT. V was pared by 3 bases and J by 4 bases, with 15 bases between. CDR3: CASSEAGTVSYGYTF. The CDR3 DNA is TGTGCCAGCAGTGAGGCCGGGACGGTATCCTATGGCTACACCTTC.

The DNA for the CDR3 is TGTGCCAGCAGCTTAAGTGTAGGGGCCGGGGAGCTGTTTTTT. Translation gives CASSLSVGAGELFF. The chain is built from TRBV7-3 and TRBJ2-2; the D gene is possibly TRBD1 (5 bases). V dropped 1 base and J dropped 6 bases, with 9 bases sitting between them. The CDR3 length is 14 residues. The germline V gene has CDR1 SGHTA and CDR2 FQGTGA.

The V call is TRBV2, the J call TRBJ2-7, with no clear D. The CDR3 sequence is 13 residues long. V was pared by 8 bases and J by 0 bases, with 11 bases between. The germline gives CDR1 SNHLY, CDR2 FYNNEI. CDR3 amino acids: CASRRLSSYEQYF. The DNA of the CDR3 is TGTGCCAGCCGTAGGCTTTCCTCCTACGAGCAGTACTTC. The whole variable domain, remainder taken from reference TRBV2 and TRBJ2-7, is EPEVTQTPSHQVTQMGQEVILRCVPISNHLYFYWYRQILGQKVEFLVSFYNNEISEKSEIFDDQFSVERPDGSNFTLKIRSTKLEDSAMYFCASRRLSSYEQYFGPGTRLTVT.

This rearrangement joins TRBV4-2 to TRBJ2-1; D unclear. Looked up from germline, CDR1 is LGHNA and CDR2 is YNFKEQ. V was shortened by 0 bases and J by 8 bases, with 8 bases between the two germline ends. The CDR3 has 13 residues. As DNA, the CDR3 is TGTGCCAGCAGCCAAGAGTCTTGGCATGAGCAGTTCTTC. It is translated as CASSQESWHEQFF.

The rearrangement uses TRBV29-1 and TRBJ2-7; perhaps TRBD2 as D (5 bases). Germline-derived CDR1 and CDR2 are SQVTM and ANQGSEA. The CDR3 sequence is 15 residues long. The ends were cut back, 2 bases at V and 4 bases at J, with 18 bases in the middle. The CDR3 protein is CSVELVYGMVYEQYF. CDR3 nucleotide sequence: TGCAGCGTTGAATTGGTATACGGGATGGTTTACGAGCAGTACTTC.

The chain is built from TRBV15 and TRBJ1-1, with D uncertain. The V gene lost 8 bases and the J gene lost 11 bases, with 21 bases spanning the gap. Germline-derived CDR1 and CDR2 are LNHNV and YYDKDF (reference sequence). This CDR3 spans 13 amino acids. The CDR3, as DNA: TGTGCCACCTCCGGCCCCCCCTGGGCTGGGGCTTTCTTT. Translating gives CATSGPPWAGAFF.

The V and J genes are TRBV5-1 and TRBJ1-3, with 9 bases matching TRBD1. The CDR3 runs to 16 residues. Unmatched junction bases numbered 7, after V lost 2 bases and J lost 4 bases. Germline CDR1 reads SGHRS; CDR2 reads YFSETQ. The chain's CDR3 is CASSFRDRAEGNTIYF. DNA of the CDR3: TGCGCCAGCAGCTTCCGGGACAGGGCGGAGGGAAACACCATATATTTT.

The chain employs TRBV28 and TRBJ2-5; D may correspond to TRBD1 or TRBD2 (6 bases each). The CDR3 totals 14 residues. Germline V gene sequence: CDR1 MDHEN, CDR2 SYDVKM. The V end lost 5 bases, the J end lost 4 bases, and 14 bases lay between the germline ends. CDR3 nucleotides: TGTGCCAGCAGTGGTGGAGGGGGAGGAGAGACCCAGTACTTC. Its translation: CASSGGGGGETQYF.

The rearrangement uses TRBV7-9 and TRBJ2-7; D might be TRBD1 or TRBD2, each matching 5 bases. The V and J ends lost 1 base and 4 bases respectively, with 11 bases between them. There are 14 residues in the CDR3. Germline V lookup: CDR1 SEHNR, CDR2 FQNEAQ (reference sequence). The CDR3 loop is CASSLVGDGYEQYF. The CDR3 DNA reads TGTGCCAGCAGCTTAGTAGGGGACGGTTACGAGCAGTACTTC. Complete variable domain (other parts from reference TRBV7-9 and TRBJ2-7): DTGVSQNPRHKITKRGQNVTFRCDPISEHNRLYWYRQTLGQGPEFLTYFQNEAQLEKSRLLSDRFSAERPKGSFSTLEIQRTEQGDSAMYLCASSLVGDGYEQYFGPGTRLTVT.

The chain couples TRBV2 to TRBJ2-1; 11 bases align to TRBD2. The CDR3 spans 14 residues. CDR1 and CDR2 from the germline V gene are SNHLY and FYNNEI. With V trimmed by 4 bases and J by 12 bases, 8 bases remained unmatched. The CDR3 loop reads CASSGLAGPEGQFF. CDR3 nucleotide sequence: TGTGCCAGCAGTGGACTAGCGGGGCCGGAGGGGCAGTTCTTC.

The J gene is TRBJ2-5, the V gene TRBV14; D is possibly TRBD2 (5 bases). The J call may be in error: the DNA end matches TRBJ2-7 better. Germline V gene data show CDR1 as SGHDN and CDR2 as FVKESK. The CDR3 spans 14 residues. DNA for the CDR3: TGTGCCAGCAGCCGTTCGGGGTCCTCCTACGAGCAGTACTTC. This sequence encodes CASSRSGSSYEQYF.

In its sample, this clone was seen once. V and J are TRBV29-1 and TRBJ2-7, with D possibly being TRBD1 or TRBD2 (6 bases each). Germline V CDR1 and CDR2: SQVTM, ANQGSEA. Trimming pared 4 bases from V and 3 bases from J, leaving 16 bases between. CDR3 length equals 14 residues. As DNA, the CDR3 is TGCAGCGTTGCGGGGGCAGGCCCGGTCTACGAGCAGTACTTC. Protein: CSVAGAGPVYEQYF.

This chain connects TRBV2 to TRBJ1-1; D may be TRBD1 (6 bases). Germline CDR1 SNHLY, CDR2 FYNNEI. The V end lost 4 bases, the J end lost 5 bases, and 14 bases lay between the germline ends. The CDR3 runs to 14 residues. Written as DNA, the CDR3 is TGTGCCAGCAGTGGGTCAGGGGACGGTACTGAAGCTTTCTTT. Translated, it gives CASSGSGDGTEAFF. Using reference TRBV2 and TRBJ1-1 for the parts outside the CDR3, the full variable domain is EPEVTQTPSHQVTQMGQEVILRCVPISNHLYFYWYRQILGQKVEFLVSFYNNEISEKSEIFDDQFSVERPDGSNFTLKIRSTKLEDSAMYFCASSGSGDGTEAFFGQGTRLTVV.

V gene TRBV13 combines with J gene TRBJ2-7; a weak D match, TRBD2 (5 bases). The germline gives CDR1 PRHDT, CDR2 FYEKMQ (reference sequence). Deletions cut 6 bases from V and 5 bases from J, with 11 bases between. The CDR3 is made up of 12 amino acids. In DNA form, the CDR3 reads TGTGCCAGCAGTGGGAGTTTCAACGAGCAGTACTTC. This encodes CASSGSFNEQYF.